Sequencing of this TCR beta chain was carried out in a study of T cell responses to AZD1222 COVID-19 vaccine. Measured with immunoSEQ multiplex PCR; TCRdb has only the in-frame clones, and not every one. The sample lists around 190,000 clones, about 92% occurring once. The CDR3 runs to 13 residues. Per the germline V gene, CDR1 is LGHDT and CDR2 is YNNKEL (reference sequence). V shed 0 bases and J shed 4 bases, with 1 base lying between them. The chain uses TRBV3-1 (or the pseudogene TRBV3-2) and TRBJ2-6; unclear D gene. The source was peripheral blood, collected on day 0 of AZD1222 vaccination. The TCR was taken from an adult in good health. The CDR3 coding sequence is TGTGCCAGCAGCCAAGAGGGGGCCAACGTCCTGACTTTC. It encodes CASSQEGANVLTF.